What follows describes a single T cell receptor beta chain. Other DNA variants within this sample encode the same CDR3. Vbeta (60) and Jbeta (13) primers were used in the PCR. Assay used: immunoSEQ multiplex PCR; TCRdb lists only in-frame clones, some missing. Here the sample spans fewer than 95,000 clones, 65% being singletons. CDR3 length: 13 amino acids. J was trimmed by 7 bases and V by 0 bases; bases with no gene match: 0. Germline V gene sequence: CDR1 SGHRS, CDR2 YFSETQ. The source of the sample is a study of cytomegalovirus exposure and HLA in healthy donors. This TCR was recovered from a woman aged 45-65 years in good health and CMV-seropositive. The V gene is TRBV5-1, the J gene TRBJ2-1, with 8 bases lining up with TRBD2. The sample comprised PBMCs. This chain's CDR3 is CASSLAGGNEQFF. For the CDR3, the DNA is TGCGCCAGCAGCTTGGCGGGGGGGAATGAGCAGTTCTTC.